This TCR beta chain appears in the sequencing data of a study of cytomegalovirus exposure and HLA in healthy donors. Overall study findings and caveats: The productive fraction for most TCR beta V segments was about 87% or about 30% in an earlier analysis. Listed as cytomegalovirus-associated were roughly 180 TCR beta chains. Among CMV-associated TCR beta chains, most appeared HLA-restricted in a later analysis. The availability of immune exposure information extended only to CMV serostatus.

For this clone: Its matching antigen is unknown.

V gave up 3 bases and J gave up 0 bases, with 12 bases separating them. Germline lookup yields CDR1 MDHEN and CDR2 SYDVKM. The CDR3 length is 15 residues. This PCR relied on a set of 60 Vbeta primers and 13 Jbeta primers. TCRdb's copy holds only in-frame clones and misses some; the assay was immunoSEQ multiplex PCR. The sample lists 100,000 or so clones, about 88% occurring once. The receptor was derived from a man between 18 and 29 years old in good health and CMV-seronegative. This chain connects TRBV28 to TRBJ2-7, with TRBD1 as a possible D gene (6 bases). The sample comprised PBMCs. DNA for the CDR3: TGTGCCAGCAGTTTCAGGGGCCCTTCCTCCTACGAGCAGTACTTC. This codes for CASSFRGPSSYEQYF.